The 10 T cell receptor beta chains below come from one sample, sequenced in a study of cytomegalovirus exposure and HLA in healthy donors. A multiplex PCR was run with 60 Vbeta primers and 13 Jbeta primers. Profiling relied on immunoSEQ multiplex PCR, and the TCRdb table lists in-frame clones only, not all of them. This table holds hundreds of thousands of clones, around 90% found once. The source material was PBMCs. These receptors were collected from a woman between 18 and 29 years old in good health and CMV-seronegative.

The chain couples TRBV13 to TRBJ2-1; D not certain. Per germline, CDR1 PRHDT and CDR2 FYEKMQ (reference sequence). V was pared by 2 bases and J by 4 bases, with 6 bases between. The CDR3 length is 13 residues. CDR3 protein: CASSLLEYNEQFF. The CDR3 nucleotides are TGTGCCAGCAGCTTACTAGAGTACAATGAGCAGTTCTTC.

Comment on this clone: Mismatch with germline at one junction end may stem from a read error. This chain links TRBV7-7 with TRBJ2-5; 9 nucleotides align to TRBD1. Germline V lookup: CDR1 SSHAT, CDR2 FNYEAQ (reference sequence). The CDR3 is 15 amino acids. The CDR3 sequence: CASSIQGQGVETQYF. DNA of the CDR3: TGTGCTAGCAGCATACAGGGACAGGGTGTGGAGACCCAGTACTTC. Full variable domain (outside the CDR3, taken from reference TRBV7-7 and TRBJ2-5): GAGVSQSPRYKVTKRGQDVTLRCDPISSHATLYWYQQALGQGPEFLTYFNYEAQPDKSGLPSDRFSAERPEGSISTLTIQRTEQRDSAMYRCASSIQGQGVETQYFGPGTRLLVL.

The chain carries TRBV29-1 and TRBJ1-4; D may be TRBD1 (6 bases). CDR3 length: 13 amino acids. In germline, CDR1 is SQVTM, CDR2 ANQGSEA. The germline V and J ends were trimmed by 4 bases and 3 bases, with 9 bases remaining between them. CDR3 nucleotides: TGCAGCGTTGTACAGGGAGCTAATGAAAAACTGTTTTTT. It specifies CSVVQGANEKLFF.

This chain links TRBV19 with TRBJ1-5; 7 bases are a match to TRBD1. Trimming took 5 bases from V and 4 from J; bases not matched to a gene: 17. The CDR3 loop spans 18 amino acids. The V gene's germline CDR1 is LNHDA and CDR2 SQIVND (reference sequence). The CDR3 protein is CASSGRQGAPGPNQPQHF. CDR3 in DNA: TGTGCCAGTAGTGGAAGACAGGGAGCCCCCGGACCGAATCAGCCCCAGCATTTT.

The genes are TRBV5-6 and TRBJ2-6, with TRBD1 matching over 9 bases. The junction had 2 bases not matched to a gene; V was cut back by 1 base and J by 6 bases. The CDR3 loop spans 15 amino acids. Germline-derived CDR1 and CDR2 are SGHDT and YYEEEE. CDR3 nucleotide sequence: TGTGCCAGCAGCTTGCGGGACAGGGCGGCCAACGTCCTGACTTTC. It specifies CASSLRDRAANVLTF.

The J gene is TRBJ1-3, the V gene TRBV7-2; 8 nucleotides align to TRBD1. The CDR3 is 16 amino acids. Germline CDR1 reads SGHTA; CDR2 reads FQGNSA. J was trimmed by 3 bases and V by 5 bases; bases with no gene match: 9. In nucleotides, the CDR3 is TGTGCCAGCAGCCAGCGAGGGACAGGTAGTGGAAACACCATATATTTT. Its translation: CASSQRGTGSGNTIYF.

The V call is TRBV9, the J call TRBJ2-7; TRBD1 might be the D (6 bases). Trimming stripped 2 bases from V and 5 bases from J, with 23 bases between. The germline CDR1 and CDR2 sequences are SGDLS and YYNGEE. The CDR3 length is 17 residues. In nucleotides, the CDR3 is TGTGCCAGCAGCGTGCGGGCTGCCGGGCAGGGGAGCGACGAGCAGTACTTC. Residues: CASSVRAAGQGSDEQYF.

The J gene is TRBJ2-1, the V gene TRBV19; the match to TRBD1 covers 12 bases. The germline gives CDR1 LNHDA, CDR2 SQIVND (reference sequence). The CDR3 loop spans 14 amino acids. With 10 bases clipped from V and 10 bases from J, the junction kept 11 bases outside the gene matches. CDR3 nucleotide sequence: TGTGCCACCCGGGACAGGGGGCGCTTCGGGGAGCAGTTCTTC. This translates into CATRDRGRFGEQFF.

CDR3 residues: CSVDLWGDRNIQYF. Written as DNA, the CDR3 is TGCAGCGTTGATTTATGGGGGGACAGAAACATTCAGTACTTC. The gene calls are TRBV29-1 and TRBJ2-4; D may be TRBD1 (7 bases). Trimming stripped 3 bases from V and 6 bases from J, with 15 bases between. The germline V gene encodes CDR1 SQVTM and CDR2 ANQGSEA. The CDR3 extends over 14 amino acids.

In the case of this clone: Relative to the germline gene, one junction end is altered; a read error may explain this. The chain uses TRBV7-9 and TRBJ1-1; a weak D match, TRBD1 (5 bases). The CDR3 is 12 residues long. Germline CDR1 reads SEHNR; CDR2 reads FQNEAQ (reference sequence). The CDR3 spells CSSSADSTEAFF. CDR3 nucleotides: TGTTCCAGCAGCGCCGACAGCACTGAAGCTTTCTTT.